The 20 T cell receptor beta chains below come from one sample, sequenced in a study of blood T cell repertoires in COVID-19. Assay used: immunoSEQ multiplex PCR; TCRdb lists only in-frame clones, some missing. The data hold 300,000 to 500,000 clones, with around 89% observed a single time. Sequenced material: PBMCs or T cells enriched from blood (not recorded which). These TCRs come from a young woman with acute COVID-19.

This clone was recorded only once. The chain carries TRBV6-5 and TRBJ1-5, with 9 bases aligning to TRBD1. The CDR3 totals 14 residues. The V gene end was trimmed by 7 bases and the J gene end by 6 bases; junction bases not matched to a gene: 7. Germline V gene data show CDR1 as MNHEY and CDR2 as SVGAGI. This chain's CDR3 is CASKEQGASQPQHF. The CDR3 DNA reads TGTGCCAGCAAAGAACAGGGGGCGAGTCAGCCCCAGCATTTT.

The chain carries TRBV6-2 or TRBV6-3 and TRBJ2-3; the match to TRBD2 covers 9 bases. CDR3 size: 18 residues. Per germline, CDR1 MNHEY and CDR2 SVGEGT. Germline trimming cut 4 bases from V and 4 bases from J; bases unmatched to any gene: 15. CDR3: CASSLVMVAGGPSDTQYF. CDR3 nucleotides: TGTGCCAGCAGTTTGGTTATGGTGGCGGGGGGGCCATCAGATACGCAGTATTTT.

The V call is TRBV5-1, the J call TRBJ1-1, with a tentative D call TRBD1 (6 bases). This CDR3 is built from 14 residues. Trimming removed 2 bases from V and 4 bases from J, with 12 bases in between. Looked up from germline, CDR1 is SGHRS and CDR2 is YFSETQ. CDR3 region: CASSLQGDFTEAFF. The CDR3 DNA reads TGCGCCAGCAGCTTACAGGGAGATTTCACTGAAGCTTTCTTT.

The rearrangement joins TRBV5-5 to TRBJ2-1; 7 bases fit TRBD1. Per the germline V gene, CDR1 is SGHKS and CDR2 is YYEKEE (reference sequence). This CDR3 has 12 amino acids. V was clipped by 2 bases and J by 8 bases; unmatched bases: 1. DNA of the CDR3: TGTGCCAGCAGCTTAGGGGGCGATGAGCAGTTCTTC. Protein sequence: CASSLGGDEQFF.

This clone was seen a handful of times. The rearrangement joins TRBV19 to TRBJ1-1; 7 bases map to TRBD1. Looked up from germline, CDR1 is LNHDA and CDR2 is SQIVND (reference sequence). CDR3 length: 13 amino acids. Trimming took 9 bases from V and 2 from J; bases not matched to a gene: 6. The CDR3 DNA reads TGTGCCAGCAGGGACAGACTAAACACTGAAGCTTTCTTT. Translated, it gives CASRDRLNTEAFF.

This clone was observed at least ten times. The chain employs TRBV5-1 and TRBJ1-2; 8 positions match TRBD1. The ends lost 3 bases at V and 5 bases at J; junction bases unmatched: 6. Germline V CDR1 and CDR2: SGHRS, YFSETQ. This CDR3 spans 14 amino acids. The CDR3 here is CASSSGQGDYGYTF. CDR3 in DNA: TGCGCCAGCAGCTCTGGACAGGGTGATTATGGCTACACCTTC.

The chain joins TRBV5-6 to TRBJ2-7; the D gene is possibly TRBD1 (6 bases). Trimming shortened V by 0 bases and J by 2 bases, and 9 bases separated the two germline ends. CDR1 and CDR2 (germline): SGHDT, YYEEEE. CDR3 size: 14 residues. This CDR3 reads CASSLGAGAYEQYF. CDR3 bases: TGTGCCAGCAGCTTGGGTGCAGGGGCCTACGAGCAGTACTTC. Complete variable domain (other parts from reference TRBV5-6 and TRBJ2-7): DAGVTQSPTHLIKTRGQQVTLRCSPKSGHDTVSWYQQALGQGPQFIFQYYEEEERQRGNFPDRFSGHQFPNYSSELNVNALLLGDSALYLCASSLGAGAYEQYFGPGTRLTVT.

The V and J genes are TRBV9 and TRBJ2-1, with 7 bases identical to TRBD2. CDR3 length equals 15 residues. Unmatched junction bases numbered 5, after V lost 5 bases and J lost 0 bases. Germline V CDR1 and CDR2: SGDLS, YYNGEE. The CDR3 protein is CASSASGVSYNEQFF. CDR3 bases: TGTGCCAGCAGTGCAAGCGGGGTCTCCTACAATGAGCAGTTCTTC.

The V and J genes are TRBV24-1 and TRBJ2-7; 7 nucleotides line up with TRBD1. The length of the CDR3 is 12 residues. V gave up 9 bases and J gave up 5 bases; unmatched junction bases: 6. CDR1 and CDR2 from the germline V gene are KGHDR and SFDVKD. The CDR3, as DNA: TGTGCCACCCAAGGCAGGGGGAACGAGCAGTACTTC. Protein product: CATQGRGNEQYF.

CDR3 protein: CASSPQGGGTYGYTF. For the CDR3, the DNA is TGTGCCAGTAGTCCTCAAGGCGGGGGAACCTATGGCTACACCTTC. The chain links TRBV19 to TRBJ1-2, with D tentatively TRBD1 (5 bases). Germline assignment: CDR1 LNHDA and CDR2 SQIVND (reference sequence). CDR3 size: 15 residues. Deletions cut 5 bases from V and 4 bases from J, with 17 bases between.

The V call is TRBV13, the J call TRBJ1-4; 8 bases line up with TRBD1. This CDR3 has 14 residues. The trim removed 4 bases at V and 6 bases at J, leaving 4 bases unmatched. Looked up from germline, CDR1 is PRHDT and CDR2 is FYEKMQ (reference sequence). The CDR3 DNA reads as TGTGCCAGCAGCTCGACAGGGGCTCATGAAAAACTGTTTTTT. It yields the protein CASSSTGAHEKLFF.

The rearrangement uses TRBV6-1 and TRBJ2-7; D possibly corresponds to TRBD2 (5 bases). Germline CDR1 is MNHNS and CDR2 is SASEGT. The CDR3 totals 13 residues. V lost 3 bases and J 9 bases, leaving 15 bases between the germline ends. The CDR3: CASSDGGLSGQYF. The DNA of the CDR3 is TGTGCCAGCAGTGACGGAGGTTTATCCGGGCAGTACTTC.

The chain is built from TRBV7-3 and TRBJ2-3; 11 positions match TRBD2. Per germline, CDR1 SGHTA and CDR2 FQGTGA. J was trimmed by 5 bases and V by 5 bases; bases with no gene match: 6. The length of the CDR3 is 15 residues. The DNA for the CDR3 is TGTGCCAGCAGCGTTAGCGGGGGGGCCTTAGATACGCAGTATTTT. Its protein is CASSVSGGALDTQYF.

The chain links TRBV4-1 to TRBJ1-3; no reliable D call. This CDR3 contains 14 residues. The germline V gene encodes CDR1 MGHRA and CDR2 YSYEKL. V lost 4 bases to trimming and J lost 2 bases, with 9 bases between them. The CDR3 protein is CASSPLPAGNTIYF. The DNA of the CDR3 is TGCGCCAGCAGCCCTCTCCCGGCTGGAAACACCATATATTTT.

In DNA form, the CDR3 reads TGTGCCACCTTCAATCAGCCCCAGCATTTT. Residues: CATFNQPQHF. The chain combines TRBV5-3 with TRBJ1-5; D unresolved. TRBV5-3 is an ORF, with its function uncertain. The CDR3 consists of 10 residues. The germline V and J ends were trimmed by 9 bases and 3 bases, with 4 bases remaining between them.

This sequence joins TRBV7-2 and TRBJ2-7; 9 bases align to TRBD1. V lost 5 bases, J lost 1 base, and 12 bases stayed unmatched. Per the germline V gene, CDR1 is SGHTA and CDR2 is FQGNSA. This CDR3 comprises 17 residues. Here the CDR3 reads CASSPKVQGALSYEQYF. The CDR3 DNA is TGTGCCAGCAGCCCTAAAGTACAGGGGGCCCTATCCTACGAGCAGTACTTC.

This clone was found once. The rearrangement links TRBV6-1 to TRBJ1-5; D remains ambiguous. CDR3 size: 13 residues. Germline lookup yields CDR1 MNHNS and CDR2 SASEGT. Trimming shortened V by 2 bases and J by 6 bases, and 8 bases separated the two germline ends. CDR3 sequence (DNA): TGTGCCAGCAGTGAAATCCGGGGTCAGCCCCAGCATTTT. This encodes CASSEIRGQPQHF.

This chain joins TRBV4-2 and TRBJ1-1; D might be TRBD1 (6 bases). The V end lost 3 bases, the J end lost 4 bases, and 15 bases lay between the germline ends. The CDR3 is 15 amino acids. Germline V gives CDR1 LGHNA, CDR2 YNFKEQ. DNA of the CDR3: TGTGCCAGCAGCCAGGGGGCTTCGGGGTTCACTGAAGCTTTCTTT. Translating gives CASSQGASGFTEAFF.

The V call is TRBV7-3, the J call TRBJ2-2; 8 nucleotides align to TRBD1. The V gene end was trimmed by 5 bases and the J gene end by 0 bases; junction bases not matched to a gene: 2. Germline V gives CDR1 SGHTA, CDR2 FQGTGA. This CDR3 spans 15 amino acids. CDR3 protein: CASSRDRSNTGELFF. As DNA, the CDR3 is TGTGCCAGCAGCCGGGACAGGTCGAACACCGGGGAGCTGTTTTTT. The variable domain in full, with the rest retrieved from reference TRBV7-3 and TRBJ2-2, is GAGVSQTPSNKVTEKGKYVELRCDPISGHTALYWYRQSLGQGPEFLIYFQGTGAADDSGLPNDRFFAVRPEGSVSTLKIQRTERGDSAVYLCASSRDRSNTGELFFGEGSRLTVL.

V is TRBV24-1 and J is TRBJ2-1; D is unclear. The germline gives CDR1 KGHDR, CDR2 SFDVKD. The CDR3 loop spans 16 amino acids. The ends were cut back, 3 bases at V and 7 bases at J, with 18 bases in the middle. The CDR3 here is CATSDPNQRGTNEQFF. In DNA form, the CDR3 reads TGTGCCACCAGTGATCCGAACCAGCGCGGTACGAATGAGCAGTTCTTC.